Reported below is one T cell receptor (beta chain). The antigen is undetermined. Sampled while nominally healthy, donors likely had unrecorded immune exposures. In the PCR, 60 Vbeta and 13 Jbeta primers were used. The method was immunoSEQ multiplex PCR; TCRdb's version includes in-frame clones alone and lacks a portion of them. The sample contains about 150,000 clones, 75% to 90% of which appear only once. This sample was taken from a study of cytomegalovirus exposure and HLA in healthy donors. V was clipped by 6 bases and J by 6 bases; unmatched bases: 5. This CDR3 spans 15 amino acids. Germline CDR1 reads WSHSY; CDR2 reads SAAADI. Findings and caveats of the study: Presence/absence analyses assumed roughly uniform sequencing depth across donors. A missense DCLRE1C variant was associated with V- and J-gene trimming of TCR beta chains in a later analysis, and an independent cohort replicated the association.

This TCR came from a man aged 40-49 years in good health and CMV-seronegative. V and J are TRBV10-2 and TRBJ2-1, with 13 bases matching TRBD2. The sequenced sample consisted of PBMCs. CDR3 coding DNA: TGCGCCAGCAGCGAACTAGCGGGAGGGCGCAATGAGCAGTTCTTC. This sequence encodes CASSELAGGRNEQFF.